One T cell receptor (beta chain) is described in this entry. The table came from immunoSEQ multiplex PCR; TCRdb's copy has only in-frame clones and leaves some out. The sample lists around 260,000 clones; 88% were seen once. The source of the sample is a study of blood T cell repertoires in COVID-19. Study-wide context: COVID-19 samples from acute and convalescent phases originated in the United States, Italy and Spain. T cells, B-cell-depleted T cells, or PBMCs provided the cDNA or gDNA that served as material.

Trimming removed 0 bases at V and 4 bases at J, with 11 bases between. The germline CDR1 and CDR2 sequences are SGHRS and YFSETQ. The CDR3 extends over 15 amino acids. The sequence was collected from a man in his 60s who had recovered from COVID-19. The sequenced sample consisted of peripheral blood. V gene TRBV5-1 combines with J gene TRBJ1-5; no firm D call. CDR3 coding DNA: TGCGCCAGCAGCTTGGTTGCCGGCGGGAATCAGCCCCAGCATTTT. It codes for CASSLVAGGNQPQHF.